These 19 T cell receptor beta chains were all obtained from the same sample, sequenced in a study of identical twins (dated by TCRdb to between 2015 and 2016). The library was generated by 5' RACE. Instrument on record: Illumina HiSeq 2000. Through fastp at Q25 and MiXCR, TCRdb rebuilt clones from the public reads, retaining in-frame beta chains. Rows with a matching CDR3 protein are joined into one entry that keeps the most common DNA and genes. For this sample there are 650,000 to 800,000 distinct CDR3 sequences; less than 10% appear just once. Of the sample, around 0.98% is held by the ten largest clones. The data also belong to a second study, concerning yellow fever vaccine responses in identical twins.

Input material: PBMCs. The receptors were sampled from a woman aged 18-30 years in good health.

The chain joins TRBV20-1 to TRBJ2-1; D ambiguous. The V end was cut by 3 bases, the J end by 1 base, with 7 bases between. The CDR3 covers 13 residues. The V gene's germline CDR1 is DFQATT and CDR2 SNEGSKA (reference sequence). CDR3 in DNA: TGCAGTGCTAGCCCCGGATCCTACAATGAGCAGTTCTTC. It translates to CSASPGSYNEQFF.

This clonotype was observed a handful of times. The gene calls are TRBV15 and TRBJ2-7; 7 nucleotides agree with TRBD1. CDR1 and CDR2 from the germline V gene are LNHNV and YYDKDF (reference sequence). The CDR3 totals 16 residues. V gave up 3 bases and J gave up 0 bases; unmatched junction bases: 8. The chain's CDR3 is CATSRPTGLSSYEQYF. The CDR3 DNA reads TGTGCCACCAGCAGGCCGACAGGGCTAAGCTCCTACGAGCAGTACTTC. Full variable domain (rest looked up from reference TRBV15 and TRBJ2-7): DAMVIQNPRYQVTQFGKPVTLSCSQTLNHNVMYWYQQKSSQAPKLLFHYYDKDFNNEADTPDNFQSRRPNTSFCFLDIRSPGLGDTAMYLCATSRPTGLSSYEQYFGPGTRLTVT.

As to this clonotype: The junction departs from germline at one end; a sequencing error may be responsible. The rearrangement uses TRBV2 and TRBJ2-7; possibly TRBD1 for D (7 bases). The length of the CDR3 is 13 residues. Germline loops: CDR1 SNHLY, CDR2 FYNNEI. The CDR3 is CTSSPYANGQAGF. In nucleotides, the CDR3 is TGTACCAGCAGTCCCTACGCTAATGGACAGGCGGGGTTC.

The CDR3 is CASSVDGTSGKNEQFF. For the CDR3, the DNA is TGTGCCAGCAGCGTAGATGGGACTAGCGGGAAGAATGAGCAGTTCTTC. J is TRBJ2-1 and V is TRBV9; 13 bases align to TRBD2. With 0 bases clipped from V and 7 bases from J, the junction kept 4 bases outside the gene matches. The CDR3 consists of 16 residues. In germline, CDR1 is SGDLS, CDR2 YYNGEE.

This clonotype was seen only a few times. V is TRBV2 and J is TRBJ2-1, with 7 bases matching TRBD1. The V and J ends lost 8 bases and 4 bases, in that order; junction bases with no gene match: 5. Germline CDR1 and CDR2: SNHLY and FYNNEI. CDR3 length: 13 amino acids. CDR3 nucleotide sequence: TGTGCCAGCCTATGGGACAGTTACAATGAGCAGTTCTTC. Translated: CASLWDSYNEQFF.

The rearrangement joins TRBV7-9 to TRBJ2-1, with 9 bases that match TRBD1. This CDR3 is built from 15 residues. Looked up from germline, CDR1 is SEHNR and CDR2 is FQNEAQ (reference sequence). Losses at the gene ends were 2 bases for V and 6 bases for J; bases not matched to a gene: 5. The CDR3 spells CASSLLWTGVNEQFF. The CDR3 DNA sequence: TGTGCCAGCAGCTTATTATGGACAGGGGTCAATGAGCAGTTCTTC.

This clonotype was picked up many times. The chain joins TRBV28 to TRBJ1-2; 7 nucleotides match TRBD1. V lost 6 bases to trimming and J lost 0 bases; unmatched junction nucleotides: 4. The CDR3 covers 14 residues. Germline assignment: CDR1 MDHEN and CDR2 SYDVKM. CDR3 sequence: CASRPQGANYGYTF. The CDR3 DNA reads as TGTGCCAGCAGACCCCAGGGGGCTAACTATGGCTACACCTTC.

V gene TRBV5-1 combines with J gene TRBJ2-1, with 9 bases that match TRBD1. The V and J ends lost 2 bases and 7 bases, in that order; junction bases with no gene match: 7. The germline V gene encodes CDR1 SGHRS and CDR2 YFSETQ. CDR3 length: 15 residues. CDR3 amino acids: CASSFNRGLGNEQFF. The CDR3 nucleotides read TGCGCCAGCAGCTTCAACAGGGGGCTTGGGAATGAGCAGTTCTTC.

This clonotype appeared many times. The chain combines TRBV12-3 or TRBV12-4 with TRBJ2-7; 8 nucleotides match TRBD1. V shed 3 bases, J shed 4 bases, and the junction held 5 bases outside the gene matches. The CDR3 has 14 amino acids. CDR3 amino acids: CASSFRQGLYEQYF. CDR3 sequence (DNA): TGTGCCAGCAGTTTTCGACAGGGGTTATACGAGCAGTACTTC.

The chain combines TRBV20-1 with TRBJ2-1; TRBD2 matches at 7 bases. The germline V gene encodes CDR1 DFQATT and CDR2 SNEGSKA (reference sequence). This CDR3 region has 14 residues. Losses at the gene ends were 1 base for V and 3 bases for J; bases not matched to a gene: 3. CDR3 residues: CSARGLAVYNEQFF. For the CDR3, the DNA is TGCAGTGCTAGAGGGCTAGCGGTCTACAATGAGCAGTTCTTC.

This clonotype has only a few counts. The chain recombines TRBV6-5 with TRBJ2-1; 11 bases map to TRBD1. The germline V gene has CDR1 MNHEY and CDR2 SVGAGI. J gave up 3 bases and V 2 bases, and 6 bases lay outside the gene matches. This CDR3 has 17 residues. The CDR3 sequence: CASSYRSGTGGYNEQFF. For the CDR3, the DNA is TGTGCCAGCAGTTACAGGTCGGGGACAGGGGGCTACAATGAGCAGTTCTTC.

Many counts were recorded for this clonotype. The J gene is TRBJ2-7, the V gene TRBV28; D is unclear. This CDR3 contains 14 residues. In germline, CDR1 is MDHEN, CDR2 SYDVKM. The V end lost 2 bases, the J end lost 1 base, and 9 bases lay between the germline ends. The CDR3 DNA sequence: TGTGCCAGCAGTTTAGTCGTACCATCCTACGAGCAGTACTTC. Translating it yields CASSLVVPSYEQYF.

V usage is TRBV4-1 and J usage is TRBJ1-3; D ambiguous. Looked up from germline, CDR1 is MGHRA and CDR2 is YSYEKL. The ends were cut back, 2 bases at V and 0 bases at J, with 14 bases in the middle. This CDR3 is built from 17 residues. The CDR3 here is CASSQFGLGYSGNTIYF. The DNA of the CDR3 is TGCGCCAGCAGCCAATTTGGCTTAGGGTACTCTGGAAACACCATATATTTT.

This clonotype was seen a few times. This chain's CDR3 is CASSTLLGISEDGANVLTF. The DNA for the CDR3 is TGTGCCAGCAGCACCCTGTTAGGGATATCCGAGGATGGGGCCAACGTCCTGACTTTC. V and J are TRBV7-8 and TRBJ2-6, with D hard to call. Germline CDR1 reads SGHVS; CDR2 reads FQNEAQ. The CDR3 has 19 amino acids. Trimming took 5 bases from V and 3 from J, leaving 23 bases between them.

This clonotype was seen many times. The chain recombines TRBV24-1 with TRBJ2-7; 9 bases agree with TRBD1. Trimming removed 1 base from V and 4 bases from J; junction bases left unmatched: 4. Germline CDR1 and CDR2: KGHDR and SFDVKD. The CDR3 extends over 15 amino acids. The CDR3, as DNA: TGTGCCACCAGTGATTTTGGGACAGGGAAATACGAGCAGTACTTC. This encodes CATSDFGTGKYEQYF.

In this sample, this clonotype turned up a few times. This chain joins TRBV27 and TRBJ2-1; D remains unclear. The V end was cut by 9 bases, the J end by 6 bases, with 9 bases between. The germline CDR1 and CDR2 sequences are MNHEY and SMNVEV (reference sequence). The CDR3 runs to 11 residues. The CDR3 region is CASLRANEQFF. The CDR3 nucleotides are TGTGCCAGTCTACGCGCCAATGAGCAGTTCTTC.

A few counts support this clonotype. This chain connects TRBV29-1 to TRBJ1-1, with D unclear. Germline V CDR1 and CDR2: SQVTM, ANQGSEA. With 0 bases removed from V and 8 bases from J, the gap between germline ends came to 7 bases. This CDR3 spans 11 amino acids. The CDR3 loop reads CSVEDKSEAFF. CDR3 coding DNA: TGCAGCGTTGAAGATAAGAGCGAAGCTTTCTTT.

CDR3 amino acids: CASESKAGAEDTQYF. In DNA form, the CDR3 reads TGTGCCAGCGAATCTAAAGCGGGGGCTGAGGATACGCAGTATTTT. This sequence joins TRBV3-1 and TRBJ2-3; TRBD2 aligns across 8 bases. V was pared by 8 bases and J by 6 bases, with 13 bases of the junction left unmatched. The CDR3 has 15 amino acids. The V gene's germline CDR1 is LGHDT and CDR2 YNNKEL (reference sequence).

The table lists this clonotype with many counts. The chain has TRBV10-3 and TRBJ2-1, with TRBD2 matching over 9 bases. Looked up from germline, CDR1 is ENHRY and CDR2 is SYGVKD. The CDR3 extends over 16 amino acids. After removal of 2 bases from V and 4 bases from J, the junction contained 6 bases not matched to a gene. The CDR3: CAISETQSGRYNEQFF. The CDR3 DNA follows: TGTGCCATCAGTGAGACACAAAGCGGGAGGTACAATGAGCAGTTCTTC.